These 26 T cell receptor beta chains were all obtained from the same sample, sequenced in a study of CD8 T cells in Susac syndrome. After extraction with the RNeasy kit, 0.5 to 1 ug of the RNA was reverse transcribed using random hexamers. One entry per CDR3 protein results from TCRdb running MiXCR on the immunoSEQ multiplex PCR reads. Of approximately 140,000 distinct CDR3 sequences in the sample, 85% to 95% are singletons; the top ten hold 0.11%. Input material: CD4+ T cells from PBMCs. These receptors were obtained from a human donor with multiple sclerosis.

This chain links TRBV7-9 with TRBJ2-7; the D call may be TRBD1 or TRBD2 (5 bases each). The CDR3 consists of 13 residues. V was pared by 3 bases and J by 4 bases, with 10 bases between. The V gene's germline CDR1 is SEHNR and CDR2 FQNEAQ (reference sequence). CDR3 amino acids: CASSFGDQYEQYF. CDR3 DNA: TGTGCCAGCAGCTTTGGGGACCAGTACGAGCAGTACTTC.

The V gene is TRBV3-1, the J gene TRBJ1-2; tentatively, D is TRBD1 (5 bases). Trimming removed 1 base at V and 8 bases at J, with 14 bases between. Germline V gene data show CDR1 as LGHDT and CDR2 as YNNKEL (reference sequence). The CDR3 covers 14 residues. The CDR3 here is CASSQGTTMLGYTF. The CDR3 DNA sequence: TGTGCCAGCAGCCAAGGGACAACAATGCTGGGCTACACCTTC.

This clonotype has only one observation. This chain joins TRBV7-3 and TRBJ2-1; TRBD2 agrees at 9 bases. From germline, CDR1 is SGHTA and CDR2 FQGTGA. This CDR3 comprises 14 residues. Germline trimming cut 7 bases from V and 6 bases from J; bases unmatched to any gene: 7. DNA of the CDR3: TGTGCCAGCACCTCCGGAGCGGGGGGCAATGAGCAGTTCTTC. This encodes CASTSGAGGNEQFF.

The CDR3 loop reads CASSGPGQISEQYF. The CDR3 nucleotides are TGTGCCAGCAGCGGACCGGGACAGATTTCCGAGCAGTACTTC. The chain couples TRBV28 to TRBJ2-7; TRBD1 aligns across 7 bases. V shed 6 bases and J 6 bases; nucleotides not matched to a gene: 11. The CDR3 sequence is 14 residues long. CDR1 and CDR2 (germline): MDHEN, SYDVKM.

The rearrangement links TRBV29-1 to TRBJ2-1, with D perhaps matching TRBD1 (5 bases). Germline V CDR1 and CDR2: SQVTM, ANQGSEA. Deletions cut 1 base from V and 6 bases from J, with 16 bases between. There are 15 residues in the CDR3. CDR3 sequence (DNA): TGCAGCGTTGAAGTCCGGCCAGGGTATAGCAATGAGCAGTTCTTC. It yields the protein CSVEVRPGYSNEQFF.

The CDR3 coding sequence is TGTGCCAGCAGCTATGGACGGGCGAATGAAGCTTTCTTT. Its protein is CASSYGRANEAFF. The V gene is TRBV3-1, the J gene TRBJ1-1; D gene ambiguous. The germline gives CDR1 LGHDT, CDR2 YNNKEL (reference sequence). The V and J ends lost 5 bases and 7 bases respectively, with 14 bases between them. The CDR3 totals 13 residues.

The J gene is TRBJ2-7, the V gene TRBV27, with D perhaps matching TRBD1 (5 bases). V dropped 6 bases and J dropped 7 bases, with 19 bases sitting between them. This CDR3 region has 14 residues. The germline V gene encodes CDR1 MNHEY and CDR2 SMNVEV (reference sequence). The CDR3 coding sequence is TGTGCCAGCAGCCCAACAGGCCCCTTGGGTGAGCAGTACTTC. As protein: CASSPTGPLGEQYF.

J is TRBJ1-6 and V is TRBV5-1, with TRBD1 identical over 9 bases. The CDR3 spans 16 residues. The junction had 7 bases not matched to a gene; V was cut back by 3 bases and J by 6 bases. Germline CDR1 and CDR2: SGHRS and YFSETQ. The CDR3 nucleotides read TGCGCCAGCAGCTCCGTCCCGGGACAGGGTAATTCACCCCTCCACTTT. This sequence encodes CASSSVPGQGNSPLHF.

J is TRBJ2-7 and V is TRBV15, with TRBD1 identical over 8 bases. V lost 1 base, J lost 1 base, and 6 bases stayed unmatched. The CDR3 runs 16 residues. In germline, CDR1 is LNHNV, CDR2 YYDKDF (reference sequence). The CDR3: CATSRGNRDRSYEQYF. In DNA form, the CDR3 reads TGTGCCACCAGCAGAGGCAACCGGGACAGGTCCTACGAGCAGTACTTC.

The chain is built from TRBV7-9 and TRBJ2-5; no definite D call. The CDR3 totals 11 residues. Germline-derived CDR1 and CDR2 are SEHNR and FQNEAQ (reference sequence). Deletions cut 5 bases from V and 4 bases from J, with 5 bases between. CDR3 amino acids: CASSPLETQYF. The CDR3 nucleotides are TGTGCCAGCAGCCCTCTAGAGACCCAGTACTTC.

This clonotype was counted once. This chain connects TRBV6-2 or TRBV6-3 to TRBJ1-5; D unclear. The CDR3 has 12 residues. V gave up 7 bases and J gave up 7 bases, with 11 bases separating them. The germline V gene has CDR1 MNHEY and CDR2 SVGEGT. This chain's CDR3 is CASTSGSQPQHF. CDR3 nucleotide sequence: TGTGCCAGCACCTCCGGCTCACAGCCCCAGCATTTT.

The V and J genes are TRBV19 and TRBJ2-7, with TRBD2 matching 11 bases. The CDR3 totals 16 residues. V shed 9 bases, J shed 3 bases, and the junction held 13 bases outside the gene matches. Germline V gives CDR1 LNHDA, CDR2 SQIVND (reference sequence). CDR3 bases: TGTGCCAGCCATCATAGCGGGAGGGCCAGTCGCTACGAGCAGTACTTC. Its protein product is CASHHSGRASRYEQYF.

The chain has TRBV20-1 and TRBJ1-1; D call uncertain. The CDR3 sequence is 14 residues long. Germline values: CDR1 DFQATT, CDR2 SNEGSKA (reference sequence). Trimming shortened V by 3 bases and J by 1 base, and 12 bases separated the two germline ends. DNA for the CDR3: TGCAGTGCTAGGGTTACAGCCGCGAACACTGAAGCTTTCTTT. The encoded protein is CSARVTAANTEAFF.

This chain uses TRBV20-1 with TRBJ1-2; D gene uncertain. The CDR3 loop spans 13 amino acids. The germline gives CDR1 DFQATT, CDR2 SNEGSKA (reference sequence). V was shortened by 0 bases and J by 6 bases, with 11 bases between the two germline ends. CDR3 DNA sequence: TGCAGTGCTAGAGATCGGCCTGCGGATGGCTACACCTTC. Its translation is CSARDRPADGYTF.

The chain uses TRBV28 and TRBJ1-2, with D uncertain. V gave up 3 bases and J gave up 8 bases, with 10 bases separating them. The CDR3 has 12 amino acids. Germline lookup yields CDR1 MDHEN and CDR2 SYDVKM. CDR3 region: CASSFVMWGYTF. The CDR3 region has the DNA TGTGCCAGCAGTTTCGTAATGTGGGGCTACACCTTC.

The chain combines TRBV9 with TRBJ2-5; 8 nucleotides line up with TRBD2. The V gene end was trimmed by 0 bases and the J gene end by 5 bases; junction bases not matched to a gene: 12. Germline loops: CDR1 SGDLS, CDR2 YYNGEE. CDR3 length: 17 residues. This chain's CDR3 is CASSVDGAGGLLETQYF. In DNA form, the CDR3 reads TGTGCCAGCAGCGTAGACGGGGCGGGGGGCCTGTTGGAGACCCAGTACTTC.

The J gene is TRBJ1-1, the V gene TRBV27, with no clear D. CDR1 is MNHEY, CDR2 SMNVEV, per germline (reference sequence). The CDR3 has 14 residues. The V end was cut by 3 bases, the J end by 0 bases, with 8 bases between. The CDR3: CASSLREMNTEAFF. In nucleotides, the CDR3 is TGTGCCAGCAGTTTGCGGGAAATGAACACTGAAGCTTTCTTT.

This chain links TRBV28 with TRBJ2-2, with D maybe TRBD2 (6 bases). Trimming took 3 bases from V and 4 from J, leaving 12 bases between them. This CDR3 is built from 15 residues. Germline V gives CDR1 MDHEN, CDR2 SYDVKM. The DNA of the CDR3 is TGTGCCAGCAGTTTGGGGGGAGCGGGCACCGGGGAGCTGTTTTTT. Its protein product is CASSLGGAGTGELFF.

V usage is TRBV5-1 and J usage is TRBJ1-1, with D possibly matching TRBD1 (5 bases). Germline V gives CDR1 SGHRS, CDR2 YFSETQ. V lost 2 bases, J lost 0 bases, and 14 bases lay in between. The CDR3 is made up of 16 amino acids. CDR3 in amino acids: CASSLAGSQVNTEAFF. CDR3 nucleotides: TGCGCCAGCAGCTTAGCAGGGAGTCAGGTGAACACTGAAGCTTTCTTT.

This chain links TRBV27 with TRBJ2-7, with TRBD2 matching over 10 bases. The germline CDR1 and CDR2 sequences are MNHEY and SMNVEV (reference sequence). This CDR3 comprises 14 residues. With V trimmed by 4 bases and J by 0 bases, 0 bases remained unmatched. The CDR3 bases are TGTGCCAGCAGTTGGACTAGCGGCTCCTACGAGCAGTACTTC. This sequence encodes CASSWTSGSYEQYF.

This rearrangement joins TRBV27 to TRBJ2-7; no clear D. The CDR3 length is 11 residues. The germline CDR1 and CDR2 sequences are MNHEY and SMNVEV (reference sequence). The germline V and J ends were trimmed by 4 bases and 6 bases, with 7 bases remaining between them. CDR3 sequence reads: CASSSALEQYF. CDR3 nucleotide sequence: TGTGCCAGCAGTTCAGCCCTCGAGCAGTACTTC.

The chain couples TRBV25-1 to TRBJ1-6; D unclear. V lost 0 bases and J lost 7, with 10 bases in between. Per the germline V gene, CDR1 is MGHDK and CDR2 is SYGVNS. The CDR3 runs to 15 residues. As DNA, the CDR3 is TGTGCCAGCAGTGAATATTCGGGCACGAATTCACCCCTCCACTTT. Residues: CASSEYSGTNSPLHF.

This clonotype has just a few counts. The chain is built from TRBV13 and TRBJ2-7; a possible D gene is TRBD2 (6 bases). V shed 3 bases and J shed 3 bases, with 9 bases lying between them. The germline V gene encodes CDR1 PRHDT and CDR2 FYEKMQ (reference sequence). The CDR3 runs 13 residues. The CDR3 bases are TGTGCCAGCAGCTTGGGCGGGAACTACGAGCAGTACTTC. Protein sequence: CASSLGGNYEQYF. Variable domain in full (rest from reference TRBV13 and TRBJ2-7): AAGVIQSPRHLIKEKRETATLKCYPIPRHDTVYWYQQGPGQDPQFLISFYEKMQSDKGSIPDRFSAQQFSDYHSELNMSSLELGDSALYFCASSLGGNYEQYFGPGTRLTVT.

The genes are TRBV6-6 and TRBJ2-7; D is uncertain. The CDR3 covers 14 residues. Germline CDR1 reads MNHNY; CDR2 reads SVGAGI (reference sequence). Trimming took 0 bases from V and 1 from J, leaving 7 bases between them. Here the CDR3 reads CASSYSAGSYEQYF. The DNA for the CDR3 is TGTGCCAGCAGTTACTCGGCAGGATCCTACGAGCAGTACTTC.

J is TRBJ2-7 and V is TRBV18, with D unclear. Germline CDR1 and CDR2: KGHSH and LQKENI. The ends were cut back, 6 bases at V and 0 bases at J, with 9 bases in the middle. The CDR3 totals 13 residues. CDR3 protein: CASSVEYSYEQYF. CDR3 DNA: TGTGCCAGCTCCGTAGAATACTCCTACGAGCAGTACTTC.

This clonotype occurred once. This rearrangement joins TRBV28 to TRBJ2-6; no reliable D call. Between the trimmed V and J ends, which lost 3 bases and 0 bases, there was a span of 12 bases. The CDR3 covers 17 residues. CDR1 is MDHEN, CDR2 SYDVKM, per germline. The CDR3 sequence: CASSFPGPRSGANVLTF. As DNA, the CDR3 is TGTGCCAGCAGTTTTCCTGGTCCCCGCTCTGGGGCCAACGTCCTGACTTTC.